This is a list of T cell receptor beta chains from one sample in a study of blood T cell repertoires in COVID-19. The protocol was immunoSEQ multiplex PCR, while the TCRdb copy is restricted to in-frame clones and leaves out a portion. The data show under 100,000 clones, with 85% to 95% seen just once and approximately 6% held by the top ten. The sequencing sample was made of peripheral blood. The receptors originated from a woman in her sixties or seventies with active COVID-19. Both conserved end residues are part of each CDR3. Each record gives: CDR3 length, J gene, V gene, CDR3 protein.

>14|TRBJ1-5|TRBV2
CASSGQTSNQPQHF
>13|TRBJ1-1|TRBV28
CASRPGQGVGAFF
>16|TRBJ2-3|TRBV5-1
CASSLEVAGGPDTQYF
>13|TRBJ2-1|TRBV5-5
CASRLTGNNEQFF
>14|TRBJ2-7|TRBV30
CAWSRFGQAREQYF
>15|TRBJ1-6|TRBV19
CASKVGQGVDSPLHF
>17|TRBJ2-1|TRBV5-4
CASSSGLAGGEYNEQFF
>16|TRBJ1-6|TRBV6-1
CASSENGQGASAPLHF
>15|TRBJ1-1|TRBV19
CASSIREGAGTEAFF
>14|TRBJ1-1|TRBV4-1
CASSRGQMNTEAFF
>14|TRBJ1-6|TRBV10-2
CASSDNRNNSPLHF
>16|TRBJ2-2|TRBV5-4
CASSSDRGKNTGELFF
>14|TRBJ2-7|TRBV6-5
CASRVVQGPSEQYF
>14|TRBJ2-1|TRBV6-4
CASSASGTYNEQFF
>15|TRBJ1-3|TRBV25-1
CASSLPGSSGNTIYF
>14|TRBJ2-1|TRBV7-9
CASSLGPTDNEQFF
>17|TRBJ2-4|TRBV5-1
CASSTGLERGGRAIQYF
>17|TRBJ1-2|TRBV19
CASISTPGEGPTYGYTF
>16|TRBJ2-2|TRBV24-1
CATSDRGRSVTGELFF
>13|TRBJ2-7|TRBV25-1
CASRGARTYEQYF
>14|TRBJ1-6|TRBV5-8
CASKAGPDNSPLHF
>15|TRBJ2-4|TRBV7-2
CASSLVVLAKNIQYF
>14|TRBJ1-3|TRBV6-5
CASRLDRAGNTIYF
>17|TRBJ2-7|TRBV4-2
CASSQEILGGLTYEQYF
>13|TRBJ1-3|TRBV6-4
CASSDPQVNTIYF
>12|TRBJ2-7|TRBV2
CASNREAYEQYF
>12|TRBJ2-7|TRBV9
CASSEGGNEQYF
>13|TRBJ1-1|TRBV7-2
CASISPGSTEAFF
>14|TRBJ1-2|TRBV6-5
CASSYSDRNYGYTF
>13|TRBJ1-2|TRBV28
CASSFRRLDGYTF
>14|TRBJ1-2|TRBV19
CAGRAREVPYGYTF
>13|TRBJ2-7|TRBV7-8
CASSPRLAYEQYF
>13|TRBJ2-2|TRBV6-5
CASSKLDTGELFF
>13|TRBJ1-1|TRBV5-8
CASSKDRNTEAFF
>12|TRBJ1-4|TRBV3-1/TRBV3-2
CASSQQAEKLFF
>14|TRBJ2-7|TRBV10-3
CAITQNDRGGEQYF
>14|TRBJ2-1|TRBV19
CASSIQGAYNEQFF
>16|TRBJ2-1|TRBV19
CASSPDRGVVYNEQFF